The sequence of this TCR beta chain was determined in a study of T cell repertoires in cytomegalovirus infection. Points on this clonotype: What it recognizes is unknown.

TCRdb re-analysed the reads in MiXCR, keeping a single row per CDR3 protein. The data show about 890,000 distinct CDR3 sequences, around a third seen once. Germline V lookup: CDR1 SGHNT, CDR2 YYREEE (reference sequence). Trimming pared 5 bases from V and 0 bases from J, leaving 10 bases between. The CDR3 sequence is 14 residues long. Sequences were derived from cultured CD8+ T cells from PBMCs, sampled from culture after CMV antigen stimulation. The origin of this receptor is a human donor in good health (CMV status not recorded). Some clones in this sample may be carry-over from other donors' samples. The V gene is TRBV5-4, the J gene TRBJ2-3, with D possibly being TRBD2 (6 bases). The CDR3 reads CASRGGDSTDTQYF. In DNA form, the CDR3 reads TGTGCCAGCAGGGGAGGAGACAGCACAGATACGCAGTATTTT.